This TCR beta chain was found in a study of CD4+ T cells in melanoma. Findings of the study overall: Diverse differentiation states were reported for melanoma neoantigen-specific CD4+ T cells. A reported correlation linked neoantigen-specific CD4+ T cells to CD8+, macrophage and B cell function.

Produced via immunoSEQ multiplex PCR; TCRdb's table is partial and in-frame only. This sample has 9,000 to 13,000 clones, with about 70% found just once. For this clone: Its antigen remains unknown.

V lost 0 bases to trimming and J lost 1 base, with 9 bases between them. This CDR3 has 15 amino acids. Looked up from germline, CDR1 is SGHVS and CDR2 is FQNEAQ. Sequenced: cells from a culture (not recorded whether cultured in vitro). The chain combines TRBV7-8 with TRBJ1-1; weak D call: TRBD1 (5 bases). The clonotype originates from a human donor with melanoma. CDR3: CASSLAAGPNTEAFF. The CDR3 region has the DNA TGTGCCAGCAGCTTAGCGGCAGGGCCGAACACTGAAGCTTTCTTT.